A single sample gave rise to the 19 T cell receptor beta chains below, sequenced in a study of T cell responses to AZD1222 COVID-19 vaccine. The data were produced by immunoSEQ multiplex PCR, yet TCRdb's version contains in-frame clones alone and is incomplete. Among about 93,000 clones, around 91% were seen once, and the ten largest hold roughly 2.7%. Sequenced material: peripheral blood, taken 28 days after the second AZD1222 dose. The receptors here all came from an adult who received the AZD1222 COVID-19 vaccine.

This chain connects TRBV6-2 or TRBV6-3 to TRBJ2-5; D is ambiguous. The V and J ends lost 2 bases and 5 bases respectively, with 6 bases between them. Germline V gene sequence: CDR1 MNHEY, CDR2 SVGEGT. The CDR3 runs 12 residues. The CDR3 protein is CASSYNLETQYF. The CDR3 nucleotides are TGTGCCAGCAGTTACAACCTGGAGACCCAGTACTTC.

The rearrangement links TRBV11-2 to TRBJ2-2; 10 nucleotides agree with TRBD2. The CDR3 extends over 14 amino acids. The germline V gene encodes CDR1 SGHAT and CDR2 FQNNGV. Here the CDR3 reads CATQREGDTGELFF. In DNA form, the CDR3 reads TGTGCGACCCAGCGGGAGGGGGACACCGGGGAGCTGTTTTTT.

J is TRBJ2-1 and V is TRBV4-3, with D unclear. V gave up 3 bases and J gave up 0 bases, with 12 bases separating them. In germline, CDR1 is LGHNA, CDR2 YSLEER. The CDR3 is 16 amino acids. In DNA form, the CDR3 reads TGCGCCAGCAGCCACCTAACTATGAGCTCCTACAATGAGCAGTTCTTC. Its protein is CASSHLTMSSYNEQFF.

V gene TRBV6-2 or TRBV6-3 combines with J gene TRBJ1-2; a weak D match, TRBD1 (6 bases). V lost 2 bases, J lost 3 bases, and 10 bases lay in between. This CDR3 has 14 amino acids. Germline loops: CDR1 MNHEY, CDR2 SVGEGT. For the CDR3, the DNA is TGTGCCAGCAGTTACCGGGGACACTACTATGGCTACACCTTC. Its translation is CASSYRGHYYGYTF.

CDR3 DNA: TGTGCCTGGACTCCAAGGGGGCGCGTTAACTATGGCTACACCTTC. It specifies CAWTPRGRVNYGYTF. The J gene is TRBJ1-2, the V gene TRBV30, with 7 bases matching TRBD1. The CDR3 covers 15 residues. The germline V gene has CDR1 GTSNPN and CDR2 SVGIG (reference sequence). Trimming took 4 bases from V and 1 from J; bases not matched to a gene: 9.

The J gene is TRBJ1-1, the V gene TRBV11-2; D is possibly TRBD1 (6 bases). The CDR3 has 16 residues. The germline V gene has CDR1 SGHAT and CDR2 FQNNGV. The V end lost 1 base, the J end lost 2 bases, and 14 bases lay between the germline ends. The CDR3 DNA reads TGTGCCAGCAGCTTAGGTTCTGCGGGGGGCAACACTGAAGCTTTCTTT. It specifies CASSLGSAGGNTEAFF. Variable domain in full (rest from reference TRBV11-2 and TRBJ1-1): EAGVAQSPRYKIIEKRQSVAFWCNPISGHATLYWYQQILGQGPKLLIQFQNNGVVDDSQLPKDRFSAERLKGVDSTLKIQPAKLEDSAVYLCASSLGSAGGNTEAFFGQGTRLTVV.

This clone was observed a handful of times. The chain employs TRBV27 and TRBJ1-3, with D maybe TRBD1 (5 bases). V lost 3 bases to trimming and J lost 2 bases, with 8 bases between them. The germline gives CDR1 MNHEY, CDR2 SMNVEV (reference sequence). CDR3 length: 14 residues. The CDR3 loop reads CASSFAGTGNTIYF. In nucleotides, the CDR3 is TGTGCCAGCAGTTTCGCAGGGACTGGAAACACCATATATTTT.

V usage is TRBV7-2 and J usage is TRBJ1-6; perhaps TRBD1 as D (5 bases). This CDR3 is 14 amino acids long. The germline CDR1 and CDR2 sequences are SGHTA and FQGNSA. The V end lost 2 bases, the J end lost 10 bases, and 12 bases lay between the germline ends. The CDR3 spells CASSLQGLDSPLHF. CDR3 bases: TGTGCCAGCAGCTTACAGGGTCTGGACTCACCCCTCCACTTT.

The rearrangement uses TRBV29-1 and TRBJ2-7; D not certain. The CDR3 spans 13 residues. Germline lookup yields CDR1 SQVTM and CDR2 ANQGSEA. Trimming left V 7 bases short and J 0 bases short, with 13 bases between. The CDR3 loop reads CSARTYSSYEQYF. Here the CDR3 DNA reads TGCAGCGCCCGGACGTACTCCTCCTACGAGCAGTACTTC.

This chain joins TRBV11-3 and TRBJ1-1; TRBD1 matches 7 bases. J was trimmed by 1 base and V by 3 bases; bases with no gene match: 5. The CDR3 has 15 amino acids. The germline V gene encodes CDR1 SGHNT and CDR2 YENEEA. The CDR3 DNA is TGTGCCAGCAGCTTCACAGGGGAGGCGAACACTGAAGCTTTCTTT. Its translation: CASSFTGEANTEAFF.

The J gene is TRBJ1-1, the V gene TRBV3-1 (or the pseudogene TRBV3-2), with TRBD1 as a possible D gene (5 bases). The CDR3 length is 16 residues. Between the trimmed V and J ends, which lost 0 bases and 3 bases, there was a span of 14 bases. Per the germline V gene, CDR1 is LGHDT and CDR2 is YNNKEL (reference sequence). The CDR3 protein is CASSQEGWGWDTEAFF. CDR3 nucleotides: TGTGCCAGCAGCCAAGAAGGCTGGGGCTGGGACACTGAAGCTTTCTTT.

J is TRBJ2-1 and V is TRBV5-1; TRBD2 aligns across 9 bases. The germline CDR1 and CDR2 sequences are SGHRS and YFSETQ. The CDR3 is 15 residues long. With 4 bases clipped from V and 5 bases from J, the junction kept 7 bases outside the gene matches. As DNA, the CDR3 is TGCGCCAGCAGCCCATGGACTAGCGACCACAATGAGCAGTTCTTC. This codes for CASSPWTSDHNEQFF.

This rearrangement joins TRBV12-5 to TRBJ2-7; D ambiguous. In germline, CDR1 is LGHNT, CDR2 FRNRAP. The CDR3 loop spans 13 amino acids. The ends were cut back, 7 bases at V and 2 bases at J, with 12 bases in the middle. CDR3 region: CASAVDRAYEQYF. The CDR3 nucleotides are TGTGCTAGTGCTGTGGACCGGGCCTACGAGCAGTACTTC. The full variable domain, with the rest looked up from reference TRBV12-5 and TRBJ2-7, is DARVTQTPRHKVTEMGQEVTMRCQPILGHNTVFWYRQTMMQGLELLAYFRNRAPLDDSGMPKDRFSAEMPDATLATLKIQPSEPRDSAVYFCASAVDRAYEQYFGPGTRLTVT.

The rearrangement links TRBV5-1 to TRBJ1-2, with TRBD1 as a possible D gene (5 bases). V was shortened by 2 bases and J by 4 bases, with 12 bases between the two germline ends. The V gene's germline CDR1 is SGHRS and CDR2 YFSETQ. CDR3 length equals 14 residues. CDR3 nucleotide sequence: TGCGCCAGCAGCTTTTCAGGACATAGCTATGGCTACACCTTC. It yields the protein CASSFSGHSYGYTF. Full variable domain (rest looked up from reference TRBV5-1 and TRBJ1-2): KAGVTQTPRYLIKTRGQQVTLSCSPISGHRSVSWYQQTPGQGLQFLFEYFSETQRNKGNFPGRFSGRQFSNSRSEMNVSTLELGDSALYLCASSFSGHSYGYTFGSGTRLTVV.

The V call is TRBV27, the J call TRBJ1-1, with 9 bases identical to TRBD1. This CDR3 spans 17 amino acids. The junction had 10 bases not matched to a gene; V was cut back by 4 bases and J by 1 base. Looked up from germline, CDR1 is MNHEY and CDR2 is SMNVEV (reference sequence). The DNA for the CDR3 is TGTGCCAGCAGTTCGACGGGGACAGGGTGGGGGAACACTGAAGCTTTCTTT. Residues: CASSSTGTGWGNTEAFF.

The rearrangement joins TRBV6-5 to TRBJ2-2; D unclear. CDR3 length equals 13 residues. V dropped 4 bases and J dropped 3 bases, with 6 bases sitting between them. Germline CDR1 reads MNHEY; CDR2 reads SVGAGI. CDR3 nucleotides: TGTGCCAGCAGTTCTAGATACACCGGGGAGCTGTTTTTT. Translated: CASSSRYTGELFF.

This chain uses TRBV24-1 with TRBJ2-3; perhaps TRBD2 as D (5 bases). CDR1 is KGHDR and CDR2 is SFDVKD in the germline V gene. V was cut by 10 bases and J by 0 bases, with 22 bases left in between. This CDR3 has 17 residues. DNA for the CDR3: TGTGCCACTCCGCTTCCTAGCTGGAACTCTAGCACAGATACGCAGTATTTT. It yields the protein CATPLPSWNSSTDTQYF.

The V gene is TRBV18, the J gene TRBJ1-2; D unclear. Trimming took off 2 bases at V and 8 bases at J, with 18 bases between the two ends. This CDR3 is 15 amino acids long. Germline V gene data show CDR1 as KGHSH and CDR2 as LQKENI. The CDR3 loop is CASSPIYNHGKGYTF. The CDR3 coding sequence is TGTGCCAGCTCACCAATATACAATCATGGGAAAGGCTACACCTTC.

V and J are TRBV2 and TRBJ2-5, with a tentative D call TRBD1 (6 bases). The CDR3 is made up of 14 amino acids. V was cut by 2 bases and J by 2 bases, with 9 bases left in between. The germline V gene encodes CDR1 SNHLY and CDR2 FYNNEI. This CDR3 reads CASSEQGSQETQYF. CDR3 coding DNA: TGTGCCAGCAGTGAACAGGGGTCACAAGAGACCCAGTACTTC. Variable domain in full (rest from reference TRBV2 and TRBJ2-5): EPEVTQTPSHQVTQMGQEVILRCVPISNHLYFYWYRQILGQKVEFLVSFYNNEISEKSEIFDDQFSVERPDGSNFTLKIRSTKLEDSAMYFCASSEQGSQETQYFGPGTRLLVL.